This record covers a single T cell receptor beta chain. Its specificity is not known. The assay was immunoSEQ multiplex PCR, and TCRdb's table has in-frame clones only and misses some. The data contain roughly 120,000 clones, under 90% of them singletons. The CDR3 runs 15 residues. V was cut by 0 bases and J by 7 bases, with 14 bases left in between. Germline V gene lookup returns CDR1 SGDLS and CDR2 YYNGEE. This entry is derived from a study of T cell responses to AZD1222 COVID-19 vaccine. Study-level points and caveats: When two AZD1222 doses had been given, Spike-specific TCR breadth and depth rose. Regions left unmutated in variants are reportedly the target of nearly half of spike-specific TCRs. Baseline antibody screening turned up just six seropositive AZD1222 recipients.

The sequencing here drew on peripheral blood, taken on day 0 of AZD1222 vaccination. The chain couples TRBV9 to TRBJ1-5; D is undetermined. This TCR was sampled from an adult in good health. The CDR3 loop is CASSVGEATRQPQHF. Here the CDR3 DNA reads TGTGCCAGCAGCGTAGGTGAGGCAACAAGGCAGCCCCAGCATTTT.